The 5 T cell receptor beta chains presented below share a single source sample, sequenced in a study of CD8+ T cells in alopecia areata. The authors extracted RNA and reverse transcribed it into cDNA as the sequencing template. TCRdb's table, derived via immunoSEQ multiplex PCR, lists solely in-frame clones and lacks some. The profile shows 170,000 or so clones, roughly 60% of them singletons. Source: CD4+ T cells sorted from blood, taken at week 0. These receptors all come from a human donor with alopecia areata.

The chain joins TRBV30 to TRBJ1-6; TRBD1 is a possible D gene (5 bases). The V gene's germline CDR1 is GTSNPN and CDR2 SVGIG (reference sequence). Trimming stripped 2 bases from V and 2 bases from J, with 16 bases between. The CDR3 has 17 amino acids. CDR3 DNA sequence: TGTGCCTGGAGTATTAGTAAGAGGGGTACCTATAATTCACCCCTCCACTTT. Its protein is CAWSISKRGTYNSPLHF.

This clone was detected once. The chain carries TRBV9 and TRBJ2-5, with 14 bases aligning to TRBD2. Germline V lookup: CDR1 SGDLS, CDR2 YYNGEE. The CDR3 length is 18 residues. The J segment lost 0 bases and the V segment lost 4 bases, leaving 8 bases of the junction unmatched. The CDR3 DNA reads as TGTGCCAGCAGCTCGGGACTAGCGGGGGCTACGTACCAAGAGACCCAGTACTTC. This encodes CASSSGLAGATYQETQYF.

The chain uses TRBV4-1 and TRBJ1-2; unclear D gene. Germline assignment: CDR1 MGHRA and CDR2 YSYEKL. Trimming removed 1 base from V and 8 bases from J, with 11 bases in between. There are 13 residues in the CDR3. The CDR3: CASSQADSGGYTF. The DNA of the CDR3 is TGCGCCAGCAGCCAAGCCGACTCGGGGGGCTACACCTTC.

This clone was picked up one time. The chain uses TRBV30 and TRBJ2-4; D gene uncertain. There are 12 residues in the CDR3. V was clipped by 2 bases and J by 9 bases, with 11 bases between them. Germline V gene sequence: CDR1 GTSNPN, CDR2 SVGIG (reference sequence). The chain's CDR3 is CAWSPLGGIQYF. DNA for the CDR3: TGTGCCTGGAGTCCGCTAGGCGGCATTCAGTACTTC.

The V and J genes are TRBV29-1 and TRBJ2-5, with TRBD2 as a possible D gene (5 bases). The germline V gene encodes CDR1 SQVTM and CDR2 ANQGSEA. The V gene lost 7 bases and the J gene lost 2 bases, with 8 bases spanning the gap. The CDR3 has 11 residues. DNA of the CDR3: TGCAGCGCGAGGACTCAAGAGACCCAGTACTTC. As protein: CSARTQETQYF.